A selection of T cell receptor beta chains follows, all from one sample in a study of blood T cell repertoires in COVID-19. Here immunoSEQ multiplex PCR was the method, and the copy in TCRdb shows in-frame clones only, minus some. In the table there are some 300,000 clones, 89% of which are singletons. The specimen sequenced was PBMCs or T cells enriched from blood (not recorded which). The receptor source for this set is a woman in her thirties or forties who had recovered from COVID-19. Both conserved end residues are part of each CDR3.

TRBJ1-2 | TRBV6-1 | CASSEPGQFYGGYTF
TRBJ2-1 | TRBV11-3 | CASSLRPGGEQFF
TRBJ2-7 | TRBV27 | CASSLNSGGNEQYF
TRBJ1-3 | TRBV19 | CASIGGAGGNTIYF
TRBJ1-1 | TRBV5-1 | CASSPTSGTEAFF
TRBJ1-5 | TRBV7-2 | CASSFERNDQPQHF
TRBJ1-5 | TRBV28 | CASSLDGTGYQPQHF
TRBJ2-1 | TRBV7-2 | CASRTAVGDLNEQFF
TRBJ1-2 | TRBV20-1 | CSASWSELNLISYGYTF
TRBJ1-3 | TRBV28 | CASTLGQGNTIYF
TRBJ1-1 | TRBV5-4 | CASSGGGTVNTEAFF
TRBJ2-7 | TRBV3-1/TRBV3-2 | CASGRQGIEQYF
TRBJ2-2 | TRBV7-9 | CASSLEGGNTGELFF
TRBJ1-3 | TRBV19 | CASSIDRDNSGNTIYF
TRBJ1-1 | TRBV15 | CATSSAARGAFF
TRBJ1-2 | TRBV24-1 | CATSASGGVPNYGYTF
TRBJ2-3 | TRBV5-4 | CASSFLGSDTQYF
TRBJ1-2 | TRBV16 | CASCPEGAHGYTF
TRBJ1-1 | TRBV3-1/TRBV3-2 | CASRQATEAFF
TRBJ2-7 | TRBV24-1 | CATSDSQGGTGYEQYF
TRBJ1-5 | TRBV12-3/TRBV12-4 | CASSESGGQPQHF
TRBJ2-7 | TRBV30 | CAWARGGLYEQYF
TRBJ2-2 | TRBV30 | CAWSVTGVDTGELFF
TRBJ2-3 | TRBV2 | CASSGASDTQYF
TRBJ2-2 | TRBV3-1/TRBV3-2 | CASSQESGNTGELFF
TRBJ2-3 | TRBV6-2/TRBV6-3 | CASSYTAGRTDTQYF
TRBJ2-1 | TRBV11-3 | CASSLGVAGGKWDEQFF
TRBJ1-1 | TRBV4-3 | CASSQDRSGGPRGTEAFF
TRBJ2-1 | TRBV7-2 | CASSLAGQGAYNEQFF
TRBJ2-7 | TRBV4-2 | CASSQDQAFYEQYF
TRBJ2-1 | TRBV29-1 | CSVETPPLGADSYPNNEQFF
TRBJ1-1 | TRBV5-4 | CASSLTQGNTEAFF
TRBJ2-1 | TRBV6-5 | CASSYGSGTYNEQFF
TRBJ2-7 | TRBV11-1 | CASSLARSVAGLAGYEQYF
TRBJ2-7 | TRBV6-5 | CASSPSGRGSYEQYF
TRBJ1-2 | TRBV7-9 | CASSLGTGYGYTF
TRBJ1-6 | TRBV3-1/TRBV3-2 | CASSQAGGPLHF
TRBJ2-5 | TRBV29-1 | CSDWDRSRQETQYF
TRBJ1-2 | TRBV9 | CASSRQGDYGYTF
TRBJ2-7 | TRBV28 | CASLSGGRYEQYF
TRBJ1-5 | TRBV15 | CATSRDAGDQPQHF
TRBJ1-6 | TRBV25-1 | CASTSSGSYNSPLHF
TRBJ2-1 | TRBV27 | CASSSRQSSYNEQFF
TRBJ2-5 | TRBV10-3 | CAISGTGMKTQYF
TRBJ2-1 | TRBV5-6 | CASSLRTSGLSNEQFF
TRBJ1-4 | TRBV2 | CASSGRQGSNEKLFF
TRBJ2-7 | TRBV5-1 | CASSLEGASYEQYF
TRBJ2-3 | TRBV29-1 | CSVEIPVGADTQYF
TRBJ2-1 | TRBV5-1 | CASSSGVGAGVLNEQFF
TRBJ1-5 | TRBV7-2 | CASSLDGGSQPQHF
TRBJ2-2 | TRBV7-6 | CASSLEPRDTGELFF
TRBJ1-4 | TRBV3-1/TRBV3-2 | CASSHTLTQGEKLFF
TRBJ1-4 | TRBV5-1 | CASSWDRPNEKLFF
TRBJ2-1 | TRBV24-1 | CATSDWGLGKQFF
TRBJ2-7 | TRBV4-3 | CASSLGGSYEQYF